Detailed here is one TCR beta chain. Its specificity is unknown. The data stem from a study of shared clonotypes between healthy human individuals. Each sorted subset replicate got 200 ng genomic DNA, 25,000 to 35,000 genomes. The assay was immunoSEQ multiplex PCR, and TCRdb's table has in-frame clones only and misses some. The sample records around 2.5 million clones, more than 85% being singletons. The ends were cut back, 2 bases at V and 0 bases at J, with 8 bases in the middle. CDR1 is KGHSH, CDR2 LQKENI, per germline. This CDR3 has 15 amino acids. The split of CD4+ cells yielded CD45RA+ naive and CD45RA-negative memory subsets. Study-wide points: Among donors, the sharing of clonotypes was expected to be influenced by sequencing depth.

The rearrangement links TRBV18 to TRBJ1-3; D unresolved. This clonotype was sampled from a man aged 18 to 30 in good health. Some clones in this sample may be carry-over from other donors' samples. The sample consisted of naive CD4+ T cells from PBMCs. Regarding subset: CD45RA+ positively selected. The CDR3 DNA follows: TGTGCCAGCTCACCAACCGCGGACTCTGGAAACACCATATATTTT. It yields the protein CASSPTADSGNTIYF.